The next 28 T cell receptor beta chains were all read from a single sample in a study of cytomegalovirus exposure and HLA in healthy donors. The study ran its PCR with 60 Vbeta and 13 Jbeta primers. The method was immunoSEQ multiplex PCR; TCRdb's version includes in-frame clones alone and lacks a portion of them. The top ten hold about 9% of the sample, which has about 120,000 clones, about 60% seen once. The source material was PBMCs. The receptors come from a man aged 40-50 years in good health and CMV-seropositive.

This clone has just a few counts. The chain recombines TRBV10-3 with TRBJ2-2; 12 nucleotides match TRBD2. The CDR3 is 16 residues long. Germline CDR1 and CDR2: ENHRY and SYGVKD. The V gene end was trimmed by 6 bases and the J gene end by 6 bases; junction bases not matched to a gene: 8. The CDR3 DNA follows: TGTGCCATCAGCAAGACTAGCGGGGGCGGAGCCGGGGAGCTGTTTTTT. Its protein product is CAISKTSGGGAGELFF.

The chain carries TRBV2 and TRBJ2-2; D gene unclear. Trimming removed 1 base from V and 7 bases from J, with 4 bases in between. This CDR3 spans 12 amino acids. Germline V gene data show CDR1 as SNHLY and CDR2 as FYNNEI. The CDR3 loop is CASSEVVGELFF. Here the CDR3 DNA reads TGTGCCAGCAGTGAAGTAGTCGGGGAGCTGTTTTTT.

The CDR3 spells CASSSGLAGSYTDTQYF. The CDR3, as DNA: TGTGCCAGCAGCTCCGGACTAGCGGGGAGTTACACAGATACGCAGTATTTT. The rearrangement links TRBV5-6 to TRBJ2-3; 12 bases map to TRBD2. V shed 3 bases, J shed 2 bases, and the junction held 7 bases outside the gene matches. Looked up from germline, CDR1 is SGHDT and CDR2 is YYEEEE. The CDR3 is 17 residues long.

CDR3 nucleotides: TGTGCCAGCAGCTTAGTGGGACAGAATAATTCACCCCTCCACTTT. Translated, it gives CASSLVGQNNSPLHF. This chain uses TRBV7-9 with TRBJ1-6, with 7 bases aligning to TRBD1. The V gene's germline CDR1 is SEHNR and CDR2 FQNEAQ (reference sequence). This CDR3 contains 15 residues. The trim removed 1 base at V and 5 bases at J, leaving 2 bases unmatched.

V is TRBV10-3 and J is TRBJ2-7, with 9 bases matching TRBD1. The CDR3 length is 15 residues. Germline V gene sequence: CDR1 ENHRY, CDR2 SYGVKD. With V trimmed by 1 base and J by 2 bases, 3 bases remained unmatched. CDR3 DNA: TGTGCCATCAGTGAGTTAGGACAGGGGCCCTACGAGCAGTACTTC. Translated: CAISELGQGPYEQYF.

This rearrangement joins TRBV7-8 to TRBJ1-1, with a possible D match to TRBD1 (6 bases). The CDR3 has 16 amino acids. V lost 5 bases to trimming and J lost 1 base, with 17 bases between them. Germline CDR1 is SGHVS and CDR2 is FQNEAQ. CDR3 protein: CASSPQGRVGNTEAFF. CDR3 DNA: TGTGCCAGCAGCCCCCAGGGGCGGGTGGGGAACACTGAAGCTTTCTTT.

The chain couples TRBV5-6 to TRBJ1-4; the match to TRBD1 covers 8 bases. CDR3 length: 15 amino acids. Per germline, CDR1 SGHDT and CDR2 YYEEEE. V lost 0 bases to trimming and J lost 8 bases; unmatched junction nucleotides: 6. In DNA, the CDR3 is TGTGCCAGCAGCTTGGCTCAGGGGGCGGGCGAAAAACTGTTTTTT. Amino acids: CASSLAQGAGEKLFF.

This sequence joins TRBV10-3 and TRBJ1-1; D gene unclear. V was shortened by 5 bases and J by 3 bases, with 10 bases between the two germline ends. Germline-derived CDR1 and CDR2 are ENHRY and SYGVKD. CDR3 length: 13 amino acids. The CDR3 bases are TGTGCCATCAGTCCAGATCGGGACACTGAAGCTTTCTTT. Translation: CAISPDRDTEAFF.

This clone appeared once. The CDR3 region has the DNA TGCGCCAGCAGTCCAAGTGGCACCACAGATACGCAGTATTTT. This translates into CASSPSGTTDTQYF. The chain uses TRBV10-2 and TRBJ2-3; D gene ambiguous. This CDR3 has 14 amino acids. CDR1 is WSHSY and CDR2 is SAAADI in the germline V gene. V was clipped by 5 bases and J by 2 bases, with 11 bases between them.

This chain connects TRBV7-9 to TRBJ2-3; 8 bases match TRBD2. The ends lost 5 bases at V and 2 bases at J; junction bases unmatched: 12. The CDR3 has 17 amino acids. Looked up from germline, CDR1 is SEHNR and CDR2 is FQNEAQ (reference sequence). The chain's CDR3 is CASSPGKGGGNTDTQYF. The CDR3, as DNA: TGTGCCAGCAGCCCGGGCAAGGGCGGGGGGAACACAGATACGCAGTATTTT.

CDR3: CASRLASGTGELFF. Here the CDR3 DNA reads TGTGCCAGCAGACTTGCGTCGGGGACCGGGGAGCTGTTTTTT. This chain links TRBV7-9 with TRBJ2-2, with a tentative D call TRBD2 (5 bases). CDR1 and CDR2 (germline): SEHNR, FQNEAQ (reference sequence). V was cut by 6 bases and J by 5 bases, with 13 bases left in between. The CDR3 is made up of 14 amino acids.

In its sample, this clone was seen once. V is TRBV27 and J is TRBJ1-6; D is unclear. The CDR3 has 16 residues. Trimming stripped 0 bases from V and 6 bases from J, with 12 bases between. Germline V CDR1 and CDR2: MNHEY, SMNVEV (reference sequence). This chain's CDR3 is CASSLSWRVSNSPLHF. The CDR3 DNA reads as TGTGCCAGCAGTTTATCGTGGAGGGTATCTAATTCACCCCTCCACTTT.

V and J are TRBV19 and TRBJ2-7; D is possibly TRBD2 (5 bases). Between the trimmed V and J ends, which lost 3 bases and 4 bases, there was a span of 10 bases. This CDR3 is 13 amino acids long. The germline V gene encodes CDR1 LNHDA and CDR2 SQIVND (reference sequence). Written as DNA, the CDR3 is TGTGCCAGTAGTATTTCGGGGTCGTACGAGCAGTACTTC. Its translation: CASSISGSYEQYF.

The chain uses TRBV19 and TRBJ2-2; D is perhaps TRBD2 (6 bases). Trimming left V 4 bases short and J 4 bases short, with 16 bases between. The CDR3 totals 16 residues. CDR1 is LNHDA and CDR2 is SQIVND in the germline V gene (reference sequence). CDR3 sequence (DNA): TGTGCCAGTAGTAGGGACGGGAGATACTCCACCGGGGAGCTGTTTTTT. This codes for CASSRDGRYSTGELFF.

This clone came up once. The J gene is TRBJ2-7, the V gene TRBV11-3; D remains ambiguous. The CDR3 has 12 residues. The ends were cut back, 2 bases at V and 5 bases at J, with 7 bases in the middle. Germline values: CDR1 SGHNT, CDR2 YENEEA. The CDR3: CASSLRSDEQYF. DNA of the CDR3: TGTGCCAGCAGCTTACGGTCGGACGAGCAGTACTTC.

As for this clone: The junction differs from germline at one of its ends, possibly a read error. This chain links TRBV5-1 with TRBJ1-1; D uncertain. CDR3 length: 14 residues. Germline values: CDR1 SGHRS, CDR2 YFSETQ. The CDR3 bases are TGCGCCAGCAGCTTGGAACCGCAGACAATTGAATCTTTCTTT. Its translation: CASSLEPQTIESFF.

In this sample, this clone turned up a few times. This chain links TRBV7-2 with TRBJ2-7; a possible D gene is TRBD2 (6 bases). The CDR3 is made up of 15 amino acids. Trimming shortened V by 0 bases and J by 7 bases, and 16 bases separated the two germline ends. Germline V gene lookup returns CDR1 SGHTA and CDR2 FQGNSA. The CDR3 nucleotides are TGTGCCAGCAGCTTAGCACTAGCTTTACCAGGGGAGCAGTACTTC. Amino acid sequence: CASSLALALPGEQYF.

The CDR3 bases are TGTGCCAGCAGCTTGACAGGAGCTAACTATGGCTACACCTTC. Its translation: CASSLTGANYGYTF. The genes are TRBV5-4 and TRBJ1-2; TRBD1 might be the D (5 bases). Per germline, CDR1 SGHNT and CDR2 YYREEE (reference sequence). V was trimmed by 1 base and J by 0 bases, leaving 7 bases between them. This CDR3 is 14 amino acids long. Together with reference TRBV5-4 and TRBJ1-2, the CDR3 gives the full variable domain: ETGVTQSPTHLIKTRGQQVTLRCSSQSGHNTVSWYQQALGQGPQFIFQYYREEENGRGNFPPRFSGLQFPNYSSELNVNALELDDSALYLCASSLTGANYGYTFGSGTRLTVV.

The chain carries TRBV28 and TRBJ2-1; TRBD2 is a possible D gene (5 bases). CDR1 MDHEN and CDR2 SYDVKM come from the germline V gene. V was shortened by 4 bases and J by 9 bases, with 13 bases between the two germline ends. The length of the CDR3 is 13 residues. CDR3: CASSWASFSEQFF. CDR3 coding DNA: TGTGCCAGCAGTTGGGCTAGCTTTAGTGAGCAGTTCTTC. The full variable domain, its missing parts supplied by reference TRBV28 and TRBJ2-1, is DVKVTQSSRYLVKRTGEKVFLECVQDMDHENMFWYRQDPGLGLRLIYFSYDVKMKEKGDIPEGYSVSREKKERFSLILESASTNQTSMYLCASSWASFSEQFFGPGTRLTVL.

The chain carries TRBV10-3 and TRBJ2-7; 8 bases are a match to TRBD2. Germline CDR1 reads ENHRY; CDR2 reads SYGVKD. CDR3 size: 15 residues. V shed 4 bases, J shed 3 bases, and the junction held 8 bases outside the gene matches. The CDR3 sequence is CAISVMTSESYEQYF. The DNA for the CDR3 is TGTGCCATCAGTGTTATGACTAGCGAAAGCTACGAGCAGTACTTC.

Here the CDR3 DNA reads TGTGCCAGCAGTTACTCGCCAGGGATCGATGGCTACACCTTC. Its translation is CASSYSPGIDGYTF. The chain links TRBV6-5 to TRBJ1-2, with a possible D match to TRBD1 (5 bases). Germline V gene sequence: CDR1 MNHEY, CDR2 SVGAGI. V was cut by 0 bases and J by 6 bases, with 11 bases left in between. This CDR3 has 14 amino acids.

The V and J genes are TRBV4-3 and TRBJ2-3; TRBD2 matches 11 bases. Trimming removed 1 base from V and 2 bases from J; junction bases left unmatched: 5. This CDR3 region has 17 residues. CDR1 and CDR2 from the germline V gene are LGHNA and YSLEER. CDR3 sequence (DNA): TGCGCCAGCAGCCAAGCGCTAGCGGGAGGCCACACAGATACGCAGTATTTT. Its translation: CASSQALAGGHTDTQYF.

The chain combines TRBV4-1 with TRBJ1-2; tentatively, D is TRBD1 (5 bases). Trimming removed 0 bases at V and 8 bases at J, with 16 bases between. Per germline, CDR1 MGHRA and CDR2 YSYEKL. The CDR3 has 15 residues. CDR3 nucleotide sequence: TGCGCCAGCAGCCAAGATGGGCAGGGCATAGGGGGCTACACCTTC. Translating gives CASSQDGQGIGGYTF.

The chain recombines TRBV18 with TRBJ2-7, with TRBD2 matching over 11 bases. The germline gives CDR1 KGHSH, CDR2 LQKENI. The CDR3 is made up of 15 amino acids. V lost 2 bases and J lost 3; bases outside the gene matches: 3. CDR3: CASSPGLAGGYEQYF. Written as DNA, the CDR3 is TGTGCCAGCTCACCAGGGCTAGCGGGAGGCTACGAGCAGTACTTC.

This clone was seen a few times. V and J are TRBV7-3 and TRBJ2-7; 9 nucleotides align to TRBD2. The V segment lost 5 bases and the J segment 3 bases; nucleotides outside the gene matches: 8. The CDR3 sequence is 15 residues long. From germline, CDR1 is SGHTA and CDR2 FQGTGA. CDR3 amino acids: CASSPSGTSIYEQYF. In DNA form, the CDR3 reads TGTGCCAGCAGCCCTTCCGGGACTAGCATCTACGAGCAGTACTTC.

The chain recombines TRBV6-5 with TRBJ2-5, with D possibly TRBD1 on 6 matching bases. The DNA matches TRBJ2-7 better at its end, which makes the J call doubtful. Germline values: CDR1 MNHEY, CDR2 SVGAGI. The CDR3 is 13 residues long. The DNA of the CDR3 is TGTGCCAGCGGTGGGGGCCACGCGGGCGAGCAGTACTTC. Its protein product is CASGGGHAGEQYF.

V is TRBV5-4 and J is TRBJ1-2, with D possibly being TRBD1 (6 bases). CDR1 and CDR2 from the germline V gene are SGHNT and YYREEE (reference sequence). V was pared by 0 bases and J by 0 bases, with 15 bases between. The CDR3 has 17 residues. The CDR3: CASSLAFGDNPNYGYTF. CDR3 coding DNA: TGTGCCAGCAGCTTGGCGTTCGGGGACAATCCTAACTATGGCTACACCTTC.

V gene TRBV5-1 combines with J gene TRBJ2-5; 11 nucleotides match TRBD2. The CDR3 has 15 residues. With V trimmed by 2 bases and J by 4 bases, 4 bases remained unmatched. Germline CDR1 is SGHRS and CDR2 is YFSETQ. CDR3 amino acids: CASSFSGRAGETQYF. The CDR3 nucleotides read TGCGCCAGCAGCTTTAGCGGGAGGGCCGGAGAGACCCAGTACTTC.